A selection of T cell receptor beta chains follows, all from one sample in a study of blood T cell repertoires in COVID-19. Repertoires were generated with immunoSEQ multiplex PCR, while TCRdb's copy carries only in-frame clones and drops some. Seen here are about 93,000 clones, approximately 90% observed once, and the top ten hold about 2.5%. Sequenced material: peripheral blood. These receptors were obtained from a man in his forties or fifties with acute or convalescent COVID-19. The CDR3 runs from the conserved cysteine through the conserved F or W. Fields, in order: CDR3 protein, J gene, V gene.

CASRQDPRGSPLHF	TRBJ1-6	TRBV7-3
CASSPGTLETQYF	TRBJ2-5	TRBV11-2
CASSILGASGNTIYF	TRBJ1-3	TRBV19
CSVLTSGYEQYF	TRBJ2-7	TRBV29-1
CASSLGPGGETQYF	TRBJ2-5	TRBV5-1
CASIRQGSNEKLFF	TRBJ1-4	TRBV6-5
CASSSSSGRRTDTQYF	TRBJ2-3	TRBV28
CASSYSLGLGQETQYF	TRBJ2-5	TRBV6-2/TRBV6-3
CASSLLAGELFF	TRBJ2-2	TRBV7-3
CASSQRQGVNEKLFF	TRBJ1-4	TRBV4-1
CASSLTAGGPYEQFF	TRBJ2-1	TRBV7-6
CASSPLDRGGETQYF	TRBJ2-5	TRBV3-1/TRBV3-2
CASSESGGWGQPQHF	TRBJ1-5	TRBV6-1
CASSDDYRQNSPLHF	TRBJ1-6	TRBV2
CASSPLPGGPQETQYF	TRBJ2-5	TRBV5-1
CASSLGTSGVGGELFF	TRBJ2-2	TRBV5-6
CASSAQGRNQPQHF	TRBJ1-5	TRBV7-9
CASSLVGGSEKLFF	TRBJ1-4	TRBV28
CASSPLTGALTNEKLFF	TRBJ1-4	TRBV11-2